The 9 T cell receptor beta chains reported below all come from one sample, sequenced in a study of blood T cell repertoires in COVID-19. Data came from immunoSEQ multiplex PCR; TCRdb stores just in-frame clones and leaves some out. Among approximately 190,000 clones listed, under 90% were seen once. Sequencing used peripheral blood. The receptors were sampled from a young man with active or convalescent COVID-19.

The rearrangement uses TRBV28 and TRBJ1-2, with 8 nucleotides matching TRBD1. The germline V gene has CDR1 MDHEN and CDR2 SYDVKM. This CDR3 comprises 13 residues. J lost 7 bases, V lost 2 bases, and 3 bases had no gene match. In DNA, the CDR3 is TGTGCCAGCAGTTTAGACGGGACAGGTGGCTACACCTTC. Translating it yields CASSLDGTGGYTF.

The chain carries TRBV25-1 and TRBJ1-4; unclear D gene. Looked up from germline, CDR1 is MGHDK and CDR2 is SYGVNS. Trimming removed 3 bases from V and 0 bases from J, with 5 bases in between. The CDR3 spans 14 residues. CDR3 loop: CASSDSATNEKLFF. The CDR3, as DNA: TGTGCCAGCAGTGACAGTGCAACTAATGAAAAACTGTTTTTT.

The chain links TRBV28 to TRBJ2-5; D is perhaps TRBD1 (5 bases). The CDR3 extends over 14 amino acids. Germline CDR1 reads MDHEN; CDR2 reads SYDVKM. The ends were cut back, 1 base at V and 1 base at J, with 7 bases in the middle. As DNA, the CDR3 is TGTGCCAGCAGTTTATTAGACAGCCAAGAGACCCAGTACTTC. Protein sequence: CASSLLDSQETQYF. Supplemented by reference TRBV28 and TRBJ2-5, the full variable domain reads DVKVTQSSRYLVKRTGEKVFLECVQDMDHENMFWYRQDPGLGLRLIYFSYDVKMKEKGDIPEGYSVSREKKERFSLILESASTNQTSMYLCASSLLDSQETQYFGPGTRLLVL.

The DNA of the CDR3 is TGTGCCAGCAGCTTGACAGCGACTAACAATGAGCAGTTCTTC. Residues: CASSLTATNNEQFF. The chain has TRBV5-5 and TRBJ2-1, with TRBD2 as a possible D gene (5 bases). The CDR3 length is 14 residues. V was trimmed by 1 base and J by 5 bases, leaving 10 bases between them. Germline lookup yields CDR1 SGHKS and CDR2 YYEKEE (reference sequence).

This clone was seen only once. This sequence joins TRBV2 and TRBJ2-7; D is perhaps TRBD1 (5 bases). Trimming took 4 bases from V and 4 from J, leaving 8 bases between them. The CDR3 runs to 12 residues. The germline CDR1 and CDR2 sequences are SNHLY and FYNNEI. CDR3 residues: CASSGPGYEQYF. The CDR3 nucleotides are TGTGCCAGCAGTGGCCCAGGGTACGAGCAGTACTTC. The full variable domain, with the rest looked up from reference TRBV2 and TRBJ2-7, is EPEVTQTPSHQVTQMGQEVILRCVPISNHLYFYWYRQILGQKVEFLVSFYNNEISEKSEIFDDQFSVERPDGSNFTLKIRSTKLEDSAMYFCASSGPGYEQYFGPGTRLTVT.

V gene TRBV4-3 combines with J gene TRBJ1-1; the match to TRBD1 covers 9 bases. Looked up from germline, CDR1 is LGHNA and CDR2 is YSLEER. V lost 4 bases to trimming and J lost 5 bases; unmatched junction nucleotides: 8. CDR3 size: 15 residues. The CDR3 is CASSLETGGGTEAFF. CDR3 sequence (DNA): TGCGCCAGCAGCCTCGAGACAGGGGGAGGGACTGAAGCTTTCTTT.

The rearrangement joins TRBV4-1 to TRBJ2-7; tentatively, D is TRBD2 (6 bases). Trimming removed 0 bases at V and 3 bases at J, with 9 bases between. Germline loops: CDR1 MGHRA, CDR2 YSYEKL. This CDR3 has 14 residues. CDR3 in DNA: TGCGCCAGCAGCCAAGATGCCGGGGGCTACGAGCAGTACGTC. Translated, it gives CASSQDAGGYEQYV.

This CDR3 reads CASTDRGPNYGYTF. The DNA of the CDR3 is TGTGCCAGTACAGACAGGGGACCTAACTATGGCTACACCTTC. J is TRBJ1-2 and V is TRBV19; 8 bases map to TRBD1. V gave up 7 bases and J gave up 0 bases; unmatched junction bases: 4. The germline gives CDR1 LNHDA, CDR2 SQIVND (reference sequence). This CDR3 has 14 residues.

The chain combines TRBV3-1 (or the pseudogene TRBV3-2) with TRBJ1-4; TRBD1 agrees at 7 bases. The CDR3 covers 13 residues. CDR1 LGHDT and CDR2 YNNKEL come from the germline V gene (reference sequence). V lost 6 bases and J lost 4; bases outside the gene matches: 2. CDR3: CASSPGGNEKLFF. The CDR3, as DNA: TGTGCCAGCAGTCCAGGGGGTAATGAAAAACTGTTTTTT.